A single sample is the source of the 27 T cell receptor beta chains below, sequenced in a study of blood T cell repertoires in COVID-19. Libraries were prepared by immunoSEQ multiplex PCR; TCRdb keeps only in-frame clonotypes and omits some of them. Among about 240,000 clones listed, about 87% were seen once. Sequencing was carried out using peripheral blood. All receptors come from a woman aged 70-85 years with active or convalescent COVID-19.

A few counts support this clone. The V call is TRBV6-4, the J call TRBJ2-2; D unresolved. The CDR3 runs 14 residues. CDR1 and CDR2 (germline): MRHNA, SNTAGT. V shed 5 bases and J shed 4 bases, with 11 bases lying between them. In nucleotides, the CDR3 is TGTGCCAGCAGTCTCCGTTATTCCACCGGGGAGCTGTTTTTT. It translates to CASSLRYSTGELFF.

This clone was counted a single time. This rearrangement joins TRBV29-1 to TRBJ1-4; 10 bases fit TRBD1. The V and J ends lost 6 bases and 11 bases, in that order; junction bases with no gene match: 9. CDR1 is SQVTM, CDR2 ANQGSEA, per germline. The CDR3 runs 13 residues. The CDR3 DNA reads TGCAGCGTCTTCGGGACAGGGGACCTTAAACTGTTTTTT. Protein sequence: CSVFGTGDLKLFF.

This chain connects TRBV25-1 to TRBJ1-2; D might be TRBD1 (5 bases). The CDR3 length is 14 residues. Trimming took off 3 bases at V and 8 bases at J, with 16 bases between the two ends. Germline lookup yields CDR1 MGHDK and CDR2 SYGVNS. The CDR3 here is CASSEQTGYGGYTF. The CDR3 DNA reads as TGTGCCAGCAGTGAGCAAACAGGTTACGGCGGCTACACCTTC.

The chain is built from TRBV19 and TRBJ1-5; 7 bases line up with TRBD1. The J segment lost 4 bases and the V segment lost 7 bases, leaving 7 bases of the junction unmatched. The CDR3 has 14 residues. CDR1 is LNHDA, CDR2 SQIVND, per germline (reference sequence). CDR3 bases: TGTGCCAGTACCCCGGGACAGCCGAATCAGCCCCAGCATTTT. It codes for CASTPGQPNQPQHF.

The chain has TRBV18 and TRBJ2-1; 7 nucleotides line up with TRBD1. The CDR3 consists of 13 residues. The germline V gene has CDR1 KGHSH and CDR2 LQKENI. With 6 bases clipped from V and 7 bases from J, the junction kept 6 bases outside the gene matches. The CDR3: CASSQQGPNEQFF. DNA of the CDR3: TGTGCCAGCTCTCAACAGGGGCCGAATGAGCAGTTCTTC.

The CDR3 sequence is CASSHRARGSLSNYGYTF. The CDR3 nucleotides read TGTGCCAGCAGCCACAGAGCGAGGGGGTCTTTGTCTAACTATGGCTACACCTTC. This rearrangement joins TRBV14 to TRBJ1-2; perhaps TRBD1 as D (6 bases). Germline V gives CDR1 SGHDN, CDR2 FVKESK. The CDR3 contains 18 residues. V was pared by 3 bases and J by 0 bases, with 20 bases between. The whole variable domain, remainder taken from reference TRBV14 and TRBJ1-2, is EAGVTQFPSHSVIEKGQTVTLRCDPISGHDNLYWYRRVMGKEIKFLLHFVKESKQDESGMPNNRFLAERTGGTYSTLKVQPAELEDSGVYFCASSHRARGSLSNYGYTFGSGTRLTVV.

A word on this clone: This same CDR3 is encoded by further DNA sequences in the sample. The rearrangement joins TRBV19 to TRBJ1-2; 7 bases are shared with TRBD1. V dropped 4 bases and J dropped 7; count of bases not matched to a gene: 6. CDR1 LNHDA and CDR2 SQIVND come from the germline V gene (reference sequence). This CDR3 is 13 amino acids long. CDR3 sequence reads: CASSTPGGGGYTF. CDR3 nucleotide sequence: TGTGCCAGTAGTACCCCAGGGGGAGGTGGCTACACCTTC.

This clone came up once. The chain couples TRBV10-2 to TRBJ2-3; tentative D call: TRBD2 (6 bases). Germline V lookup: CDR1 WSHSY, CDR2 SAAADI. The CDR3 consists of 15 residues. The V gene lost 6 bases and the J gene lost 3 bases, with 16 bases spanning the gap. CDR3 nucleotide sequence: TGCGCCAGCAGGGAGACTAGAAAGGAAACAGATACGCAGTATTTT. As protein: CASRETRKETDTQYF.

CDR3 sequence reads: CASSLTLGTGELFF. DNA of the CDR3: TGTGCCAGTAGTCTTACACTAGGCACCGGGGAGCTGTTTTTT. This chain uses TRBV19 with TRBJ2-2; D perhaps matches TRBD2 (5 bases). The V and J ends lost 5 bases and 4 bases respectively, with 11 bases between them. This CDR3 has 14 residues. The germline gives CDR1 LNHDA, CDR2 SQIVND (reference sequence).

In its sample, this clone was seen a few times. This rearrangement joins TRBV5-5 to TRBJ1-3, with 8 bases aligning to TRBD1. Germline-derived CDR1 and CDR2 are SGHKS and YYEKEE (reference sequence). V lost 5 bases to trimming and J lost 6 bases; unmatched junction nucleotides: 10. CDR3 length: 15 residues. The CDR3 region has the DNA TGTGCCAGCAGTCGGACAGGGAATCCTGAAAACACCATATATTTT. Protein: CASSRTGNPENTIYF.

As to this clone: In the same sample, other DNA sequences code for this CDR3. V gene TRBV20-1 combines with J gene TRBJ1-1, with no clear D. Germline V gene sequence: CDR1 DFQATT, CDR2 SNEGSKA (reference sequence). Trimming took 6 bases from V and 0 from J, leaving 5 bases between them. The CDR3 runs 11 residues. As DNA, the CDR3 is TGCAGTGCCCGCGTGAACACTGAAGCTTTCTTT. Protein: CSARVNTEAFF.

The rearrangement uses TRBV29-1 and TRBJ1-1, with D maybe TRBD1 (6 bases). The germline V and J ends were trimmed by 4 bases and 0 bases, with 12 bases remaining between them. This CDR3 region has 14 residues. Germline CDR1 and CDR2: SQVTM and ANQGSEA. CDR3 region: CSVVGAAMNTEAFF. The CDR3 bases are TGCAGCGTTGTGGGGGCGGCGATGAACACTGAAGCTTTCTTT.

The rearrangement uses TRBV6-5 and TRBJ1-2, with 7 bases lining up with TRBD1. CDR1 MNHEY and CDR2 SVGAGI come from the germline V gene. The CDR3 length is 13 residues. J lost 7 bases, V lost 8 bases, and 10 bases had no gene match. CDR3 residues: CASRDRNFIGYTF. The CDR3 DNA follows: TGTGCCAGCCGGGACAGAAACTTTATTGGCTACACCTTC.

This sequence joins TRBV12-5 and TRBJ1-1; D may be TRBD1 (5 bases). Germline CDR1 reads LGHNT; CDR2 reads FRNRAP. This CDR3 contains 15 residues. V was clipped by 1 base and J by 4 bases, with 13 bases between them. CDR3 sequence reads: CASGLAPQGSTEAFF. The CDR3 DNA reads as TGTGCTAGTGGTTTGGCCCCCCAGGGATCCACTGAAGCTTTCTTT.

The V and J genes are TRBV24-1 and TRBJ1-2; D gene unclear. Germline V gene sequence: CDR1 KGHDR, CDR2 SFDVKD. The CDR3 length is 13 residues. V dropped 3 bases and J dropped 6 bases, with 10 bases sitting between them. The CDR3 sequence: CATSDLAANGYTF. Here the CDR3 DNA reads TGTGCCACCAGTGATCTAGCCGCTAATGGCTACACCTTC.

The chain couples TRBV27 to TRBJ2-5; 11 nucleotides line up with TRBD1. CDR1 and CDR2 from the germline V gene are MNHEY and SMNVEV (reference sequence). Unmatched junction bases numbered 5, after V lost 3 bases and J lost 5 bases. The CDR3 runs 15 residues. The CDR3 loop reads CASSLGTGGFETQYF. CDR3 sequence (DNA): TGTGCCAGCAGTTTGGGGACAGGGGGGTTTGAGACCCAGTACTTC.

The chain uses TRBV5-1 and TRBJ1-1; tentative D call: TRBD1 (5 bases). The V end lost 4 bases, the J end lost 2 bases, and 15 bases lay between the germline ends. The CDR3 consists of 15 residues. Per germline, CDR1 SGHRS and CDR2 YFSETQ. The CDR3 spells CASSQSQVFNTEAFF. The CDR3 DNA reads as TGCGCCAGCAGCCAATCACAGGTATTCAACACTGAAGCTTTCTTT.

The CDR3 sequence is CSARFGTEAFF. DNA for the CDR3: TGCAGTGCTCGCTTCGGCACTGAAGCTTTCTTT. The rearrangement uses TRBV20-1 and TRBJ1-1; D remains unclear. V was trimmed by 5 bases and J by 4 bases, leaving 8 bases between them. This CDR3 is 11 amino acids long. Germline V lookup: CDR1 DFQATT, CDR2 SNEGSKA (reference sequence).

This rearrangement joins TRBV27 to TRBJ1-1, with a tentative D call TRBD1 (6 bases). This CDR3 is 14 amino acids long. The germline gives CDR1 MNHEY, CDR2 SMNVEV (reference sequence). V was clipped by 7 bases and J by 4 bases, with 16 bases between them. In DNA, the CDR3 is TGTGCCAGCACTACACTTGGGGGGGCCACTGAAGCTTTCTTT. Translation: CASTTLGGATEAFF.

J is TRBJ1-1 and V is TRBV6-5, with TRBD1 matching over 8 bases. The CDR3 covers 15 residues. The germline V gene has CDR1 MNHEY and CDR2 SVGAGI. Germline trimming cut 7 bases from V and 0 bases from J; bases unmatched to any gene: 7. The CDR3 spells CASTKDRAMNTEAFF. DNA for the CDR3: TGTGCCAGCACCAAGGACAGGGCGATGAACACTGAAGCTTTCTTT.

The CDR3 spells CASSTGTSLSPLHF. The CDR3 coding sequence is TGTGCCAGTAGTACAGGGACTTCTCTTTCACCCCTCCACTTT. The rearrangement uses TRBV19 and TRBJ1-6, with D possibly TRBD1 on 5 matching bases. V dropped 4 bases and J dropped 9 bases, with 13 bases sitting between them. Per germline, CDR1 LNHDA and CDR2 SQIVND (reference sequence). The CDR3 sequence is 14 residues long. Based on the CDR3 plus reference TRBV19 and TRBJ1-6, the full variable domain is DGGITQSPKYLFRKEGQNVTLSCEQNLNHDAMYWYRQDPGQGLRLIYYSQIVNDFQKGDIAEGYSVSREKKESFPLTVTSAQKNPTAFYLCASSTGTSLSPLHFGNGTRLTVT.

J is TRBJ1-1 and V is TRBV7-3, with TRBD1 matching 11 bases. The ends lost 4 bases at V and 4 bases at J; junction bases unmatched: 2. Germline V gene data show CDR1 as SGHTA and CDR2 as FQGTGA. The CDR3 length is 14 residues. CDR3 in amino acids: CASSSGTGGTEAFF. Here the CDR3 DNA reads TGTGCCAGCAGCTCCGGGACAGGGGGCACTGAAGCTTTCTTT.

Here the CDR3 DNA reads TGTGCCAGCAGCCTAGTACTGGGTTCACCCCTCCACTTT. This encodes CASSLVLGSPLHF. V gene TRBV12-3 or TRBV12-4 combines with J gene TRBJ1-6; D is ambiguous. V gave up 6 bases and J gave up 9 bases, with 12 bases separating them. The CDR3 spans 13 residues.

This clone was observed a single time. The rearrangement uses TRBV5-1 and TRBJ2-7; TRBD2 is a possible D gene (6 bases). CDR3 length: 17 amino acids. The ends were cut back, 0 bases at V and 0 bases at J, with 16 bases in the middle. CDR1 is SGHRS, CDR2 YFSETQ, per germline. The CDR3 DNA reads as TGCGCCAGCAGCTTGGCCGGGAGCGTACCTCGCTCCTACGAGCAGTACTTC. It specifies CASSLAGSVPRSYEQYF.

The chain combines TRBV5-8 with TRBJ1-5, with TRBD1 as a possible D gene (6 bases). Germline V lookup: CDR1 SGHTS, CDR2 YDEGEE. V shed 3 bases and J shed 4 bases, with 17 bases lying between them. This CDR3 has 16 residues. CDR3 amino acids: CASSSGGKGSNQPQHF. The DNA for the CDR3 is TGTGCCAGCAGCTCTGGGGGCAAGGGATCGAATCAGCCCCAGCATTTT.

CDR3 coding DNA: TGTGCCAGTAGTACCCGACAGCGCTTCTATGGCTACACCTTC. Encoded protein: CASSTRQRFYGYTF. This chain uses TRBV19 with TRBJ1-2; possible D gene TRBD1, 5 bases. CDR1 and CDR2 (germline): LNHDA, SQIVND (reference sequence). Trimming took 4 bases from V and 4 from J, leaving 13 bases between them. The CDR3 is 14 amino acids. The full variable domain, in which reference TRBV19 and TRBJ1-2 provide the parts outside the CDR3, is DGGITQSPKYLFRKEGQNVTLSCEQNLNHDAMYWYRQDPGQGLRLIYYSQIVNDFQKGDIAEGYSVSREKKESFPLTVTSAQKNPTAFYLCASSTRQRFYGYTFGSGTRLTVV.

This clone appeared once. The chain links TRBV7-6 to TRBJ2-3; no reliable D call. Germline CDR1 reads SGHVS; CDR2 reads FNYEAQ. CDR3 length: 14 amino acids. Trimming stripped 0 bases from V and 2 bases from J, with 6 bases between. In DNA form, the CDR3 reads TGTGCCAGCAGCTTAGCTTTATCCACAGATACGCAGTATTTT. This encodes CASSLALSTDTQYF.